This T cell receptor beta chain stems from a study of T-cell reconstitution after alpha-beta-depleted transplantation in children. General observations from the study: Reportedly, only several hundred clones from non-depleted graft cells drove alpha-beta T-cell counts at about two months. Several patients had high TCRbeta diversity at day 60; it came from surviving recipient T cells and thymic progenitors. At one year after transplant, newly produced T cells mostly accounted for T-cell counts and diversity.

In the case of this clonotype: The antigen is not known.

Per germline, CDR1 LNHNV and CDR2 YYDKDF (reference sequence). With 1 base removed from V and 7 bases from J, the gap between germline ends came to 13 bases. The CDR3 spans 15 residues. Unique molecular identifiers were incorporated into the prepared TCRbeta library. Each CDR3 protein is one row after TCRdb ran MiXCR on the PCR reads. Here the sample spans 700,000 to 950,000 distinct CDR3 sequences, approximately 15% being singletons. The source material was PBMCs, mostly from graft donor cells, sampled 360 days after TCRalphabeta/CD19-depleted stem cell transplant. This clonotype originated in a male patient younger than 18 who had a stem cell transplant for acute lymphoblastic leukemia, so the T cells may come from the graft donor. This sequence joins TRBV15 and TRBJ1-4; D ambiguous. CDR3 nucleotides: TGTGCCACCAGCAGAGGGGGTACCTGGGGTGAAAAACTGTTTTTT. Amino acid sequence: CATSRGGTWGEKLFF.